One and the same sample provided the 31 T cell receptor beta chains below, sequenced in a study of blood T cell repertoires in COVID-19. Data came from immunoSEQ multiplex PCR; TCRdb stores just in-frame clones and leaves some out. Here the sample spans just under 50,000 clones, 70% to 85% being singletons. Material for sequencing was peripheral blood. Receptors originate from a man in his 70s with acute or convalescent COVID-19.

The V gene is TRBV2, the J gene TRBJ2-5; 11 bases agree with TRBD1. Germline assignment: CDR1 SNHLY and CDR2 FYNNEI. The trim removed 6 bases at V and 1 base at J, leaving 1 base unmatched. CDR3 length: 14 amino acids. As DNA, the CDR3 is TGTGCCAGCAGAGGGACAGGGGGCCAAGAGACCCAGTACTTC. This sequence encodes CASRGTGGQETQYF.

V gene TRBV4-1 combines with J gene TRBJ2-3; 12 nucleotides align to TRBD2. With V trimmed by 5 bases and J by 6 bases, 6 bases remained unmatched. Per germline, CDR1 MGHRA and CDR2 YSYEKL. This CDR3 is 15 amino acids long. Here the CDR3 reads CASSSLAGGGDTQYF. CDR3 in DNA: TGCGCCAGCAGCAGCCTAGCGGGAGGGGGGGATACGCAGTATTTT.

The chain recombines TRBV23-1 with TRBJ2-5, with D perhaps TRBD2 (5 bases). TRBV23-1 is sorted into the ORF group, with uncertain function. V was shortened by 0 bases and J by 0 bases, with 11 bases between the two germline ends. The CDR3 spans 16 residues. Here the CDR3 DNA reads TGCGCCAGCAGTCAATCCAAGGCAGCGGACCAAGAGACCCAGTACTTC. Translation: CASSQSKAADQETQYF.

This chain links TRBV3-1 (or the pseudogene TRBV3-2) with TRBJ2-1; 13 bases fit TRBD2. The CDR3 is 15 amino acids. V lost 3 bases to trimming and J lost 5 bases; unmatched junction nucleotides: 1. Looked up from germline, CDR1 is LGHDT and CDR2 is YNNKEL (reference sequence). The CDR3 DNA follows: TGTGCCAGCAGCCAGGGACTAGCGGGAAACAATGAGCAGTTCTTC. Translated, it gives CASSQGLAGNNEQFF.

This clone was picked up many times. This sequence joins TRBV5-1 and TRBJ2-3, with 9 bases identical to TRBD2. The CDR3 has 16 residues. Germline values: CDR1 SGHRS, CDR2 YFSETQ. V was clipped by 0 bases and J by 3 bases; unmatched bases: 5. The CDR3 nucleotides are TGCGCCAGCAGCTTGGGGGATAGCGGGGGAACAGATACGCAGTATTTT. It yields the protein CASSLGDSGGTDTQYF.

This chain connects TRBV23-1 to TRBJ1-2; D possibly corresponds to TRBD1 (6 bases). TRBV23-1 is recorded as an ORF, its role being uncertain. The V and J ends lost 2 bases and 4 bases respectively, with 20 bases between them. This CDR3 is 17 amino acids long. This CDR3 reads CASSQRGAHYRGYGYTF. The DNA for the CDR3 is TGCGCCAGCAGTCAACGGGGGGCGCATTATCGGGGCTATGGCTACACCTTC.

The chain couples TRBV7-6 to TRBJ1-5; 9 nucleotides align to TRBD1. V dropped 5 bases and J dropped 6; count of bases not matched to a gene: 8. CDR1 and CDR2 from the germline V gene are SGHVS and FNYEAQ. The CDR3 is made up of 15 amino acids. The CDR3 loop reads CASSPGTGIGQPQHF. In DNA form, the CDR3 reads TGTGCCAGCAGCCCCGGGACAGGGATAGGTCAGCCCCAGCATTTT. The variable domain in full, with the rest retrieved from reference TRBV7-6 and TRBJ1-5, is GAGVSQSPRYKVTKRGQDVALRCDPISGHVSLYWYRQALGQGPEFLTYFNYEAQQDKSGLPNDRFSAERPEGSISTLTIQRTEQRDSAMYRCASSPGTGIGQPQHFGDGTRLSIL.

This clone was seen a few times. V gene TRBV7-3 combines with J gene TRBJ2-3; 9 bases map to TRBD1. V was clipped by 5 bases and J by 7 bases; unmatched bases: 4. The CDR3 is made up of 13 amino acids. Germline CDR1 and CDR2: SGHTA and FQGTGA. CDR3 loop: CASSRQGGNTQYF. The CDR3 coding sequence is TGTGCCAGCAGCCGACAGGGGGGGAATACGCAGTATTTT.

The chain couples TRBV18 to TRBJ1-1, with D possibly matching TRBD1 (6 bases). Germline V gene lookup returns CDR1 KGHSH and CDR2 LQKENI. V was trimmed by 1 base and J by 1 base, leaving 7 bases between them. The length of the CDR3 is 14 residues. CDR3 sequence: CASSPRQENTEAFF. The CDR3 region has the DNA TGTGCCAGCTCACCACGACAGGAGAACACTGAAGCTTTCTTT.

V is TRBV28 and J is TRBJ2-4; no firm D call. From germline, CDR1 is MDHEN and CDR2 SYDVKM. V was shortened by 2 bases and J by 6 bases, with 11 bases between the two germline ends. The length of the CDR3 is 14 residues. The CDR3 DNA reads as TGTGCCAGCAGTTTACAACCACAACCAAACATTCAGTACTTC. Protein: CASSLQPQPNIQYF.

This clone was observed a single time. The V and J genes are TRBV30 and TRBJ2-5, with 7 bases fitting TRBD1. The CDR3 is made up of 13 amino acids. The germline V gene has CDR1 GTSNPN and CDR2 SVGIG (reference sequence). V shed 1 base and J 1 base; nucleotides not matched to a gene: 0. CDR3 bases: TGTGCCTGGAGTGGGGACAGCCAAGAGACCCAGTACTTC. It specifies CAWSGDSQETQYF.

This chain joins TRBV19 and TRBJ2-5; D is unclear. The CDR3 spans 13 residues. Germline values: CDR1 LNHDA, CDR2 SQIVND (reference sequence). The V end was cut by 7 bases, the J end by 0 bases, with 9 bases between. Written as DNA, the CDR3 is TGTGCCAGTATGGAGAGCTACCAAGAGACCCAGTACTTC. It yields the protein CASMESYQETQYF.

This chain joins TRBV19 and TRBJ1-6; possible D gene TRBD1, 5 bases. V lost 7 bases and J lost 10, with 17 bases in between. Germline V gene sequence: CDR1 LNHDA, CDR2 SQIVND (reference sequence). CDR3 length: 14 residues. The CDR3 region is CASTAGVRSSPLHF. As DNA, the CDR3 is TGTGCCAGTACGGCGGGGGTTCGTTCCTCACCCCTCCACTTT.

This clone has a handful of counts. V and J are TRBV5-1 and TRBJ2-7; 9 bases line up with TRBD1. The germline gives CDR1 SGHRS, CDR2 YFSETQ. The CDR3 consists of 14 residues. With 3 bases clipped from V and 1 base from J, the junction kept 2 bases outside the gene matches. The CDR3 is CASSWGTGSYEQYF. The CDR3, as DNA: TGCGCCAGCAGCTGGGGGACAGGGTCCTACGAGCAGTACTTC. Using reference TRBV5-1 and TRBJ2-7 for the parts outside the CDR3, the full variable domain is KAGVTQTPRYLIKTRGQQVTLSCSPISGHRSVSWYQQTPGQGLQFLFEYFSETQRNKGNFPGRFSGRQFSNSRSEMNVSTLELGDSALYLCASSWGTGSYEQYFGPGTRLTVT.

A remark on this clone: The same CDR3 also results from other DNA sequences found in this sample. The chain uses TRBV20-1 and TRBJ1-3, with 8 bases fitting TRBD1. The CDR3 runs to 14 residues. Germline values: CDR1 DFQATT, CDR2 SNEGSKA (reference sequence). The V and J ends lost 3 bases and 4 bases, in that order; junction bases with no gene match: 5. The CDR3: CSASQGAGGNTIYF. The CDR3 nucleotides read TGCAGTGCTAGTCAGGGGGCGGGAGGAAACACCATATATTTT.

At least ten counts were recorded for this clone. The CDR3 is CASSLQREWADTQYF. The CDR3 region has the DNA TGTGCCAGCAGCTTACAACGGGAGTGGGCAGATACGCAGTATTTT. The chain is built from TRBV11-2 and TRBJ2-3; the D gene is possibly TRBD2 (6 bases). Germline values: CDR1 SGHAT, CDR2 FQNNGV. Deletions cut 2 bases from V and 4 bases from J, with 13 bases between. This CDR3 comprises 15 residues.

This clone was recorded once. The rearrangement links TRBV18 to TRBJ2-1; TRBD1 is a possible D gene (7 bases). This CDR3 region has 14 residues. Trimming removed 3 bases at V and 8 bases at J, with 14 bases between. Germline values: CDR1 KGHSH, CDR2 LQKENI. Here the CDR3 DNA reads TGTGCCAGCTCACCCCCCGGAGGGGGCGATGAGCAGTTCTTC. Amino acids: CASSPPGGGDEQFF.

The rearrangement uses TRBV4-2 and TRBJ1-1; maybe TRBD1 (5 bases). Trimming took 4 bases from V and 1 from J, leaving 10 bases between them. From germline, CDR1 is LGHNA and CDR2 YNFKEQ. The CDR3 is 14 amino acids. CDR3 residues: CASSRTTGNTEAFF. CDR3 nucleotides: TGTGCCAGCAGCCGCACAACAGGGAACACTGAAGCTTTCTTT.

This chain connects TRBV30 to TRBJ2-7; 7 bases align to TRBD2. V gave up 0 bases and J gave up 7 bases; unmatched junction bases: 3. Germline V gene sequence: CDR1 GTSNPN, CDR2 SVGIG (reference sequence). This CDR3 has 12 residues. CDR3 nucleotide sequence: TGTGCCTGGAGTGTGGGCGGGGGAGAGCAGTACTTC. This translates into CAWSVGGGEQYF.

The J gene is TRBJ2-3, the V gene TRBV5-1, with 7 positions matching TRBD2. The V gene end was trimmed by 2 bases and the J gene end by 2 bases; junction bases not matched to a gene: 5. The CDR3 is 15 amino acids. Per germline, CDR1 SGHRS and CDR2 YFSETQ. CDR3 sequence (DNA): TGCGCCAGCAGCTTAGCGGGACCCCACACAGATACGCAGTATTTT. Its translation is CASSLAGPHTDTQYF.

This clone was found a few times. This chain connects TRBV29-1 to TRBJ2-7, with 9 bases lining up with TRBD1. The CDR3 runs 12 residues. In germline, CDR1 is SQVTM, CDR2 ANQGSEA. The J segment lost 3 bases and the V segment lost 7 bases, leaving 4 bases of the junction unmatched. The CDR3 region is CSASGQGYEQYF. The CDR3, as DNA: TGCAGCGCCTCGGGACAGGGCTACGAGCAGTACTTC.

The chain combines TRBV5-4 with TRBJ2-3; a weak D match, TRBD2 (7 bases). The CDR3 consists of 15 residues. V shed 4 bases and J shed 2 bases, with 14 bases lying between them. CDR1 and CDR2 (germline): SGHNT, YYREEE (reference sequence). Written as DNA, the CDR3 is TGTGCCAGCAGCCTGAGGGGGGGGGACACAGATACGCAGTATTTT. This encodes CASSLRGGDTDTQYF.

The CDR3 nucleotides are TGTGCCAGCAGTTACTCGACAGGGCTGAACACTGAAGCTTTCTTT. This sequence encodes CASSYSTGLNTEAFF. The chain couples TRBV6-5 to TRBJ1-1, with TRBD1 matching 7 bases. Germline lookup yields CDR1 MNHEY and CDR2 SVGAGI. CDR3 length: 15 residues. Germline trimming cut 0 bases from V and 0 bases from J; bases unmatched to any gene: 1.

This clone was recorded only once. The chain employs TRBV19 and TRBJ1-1; D might be TRBD1 (5 bases). The V end was cut by 3 bases, the J end by 6 bases, with 14 bases between. Germline V gene sequence: CDR1 LNHDA, CDR2 SQIVND (reference sequence). This CDR3 is 14 amino acids long. CDR3 sequence: CASSIQGQGAEAFF. CDR3 DNA sequence: TGTGCCAGTAGTATCCAAGGGCAGGGCGCTGAAGCTTTCTTT.

The rearrangement uses TRBV7-6 and TRBJ2-5, with 15 bases that match TRBD2. CDR1 and CDR2 from the germline V gene are SGHVS and FNYEAQ. V lost 4 bases and J lost 1; bases outside the gene matches: 10. There are 19 residues in the CDR3. The CDR3 DNA reads as TGTGCCAGCAGCTCAGATCTGGGACTAGCGGGAGGAATCCAAGAGACCCAGTACTTC. This translates into CASSSDLGLAGGIQETQYF.

As concerns this clone: One end of the junction is discordant with germline, which a read error may explain. The CDR3 DNA reads TGTGCCAGCAGTTTAGTGGACAGACCCCATGTTTTT. This gives the protein CASSLVDRPHVF. The chain links TRBV12-3 or TRBV12-4 to TRBJ1-4; D might be TRBD1 (6 bases). The CDR3 has 12 residues.

The CDR3 reads CASSLAGLRGEKLFF. The CDR3 DNA reads TGTGCCAGCAGCTTGGCAGGGCTCCGGGGGGAAAAACTGTTTTTT. V usage is TRBV5-6 and J usage is TRBJ1-4; D is possibly TRBD1 (5 bases). From germline, CDR1 is SGHDT and CDR2 YYEEEE. The germline V and J ends were trimmed by 0 bases and 8 bases, with 14 bases remaining between them. This CDR3 region has 15 residues.

The chain combines TRBV10-2 with TRBJ2-1, with 11 bases lining up with TRBD2. The CDR3 totals 15 residues. The V and J ends lost 4 bases and 9 bases, in that order; junction bases with no gene match: 8. Germline values: CDR1 WSHSY, CDR2 SAAADI. CDR3 protein: CASSGGPSGGIEQFF. In DNA form, the CDR3 reads TGCGCCAGCAGTGGAGGGCCTAGCGGGGGGATTGAGCAGTTCTTC.

The V gene is TRBV30, the J gene TRBJ2-5; 8 bases map to TRBD1. The ends lost 0 bases at V and 2 bases at J; junction bases unmatched: 5. CDR3 size: 15 residues. Germline V gene sequence: CDR1 GTSNPN, CDR2 SVGIG (reference sequence). The CDR3 is CAWSVQGVDQETQYF. CDR3 DNA sequence: TGTGCCTGGAGTGTACAGGGGGTCGATCAAGAGACCCAGTACTTC.

The genes are TRBV10-2 and TRBJ1-2; D is perhaps TRBD1 (6 bases). From germline, CDR1 is WSHSY and CDR2 SAAADI. The CDR3 is 13 residues long. V was clipped by 7 bases and J by 2 bases, with 11 bases between them. The CDR3 sequence: CASKPTGNYGYTF. The CDR3 nucleotides read TGCGCCAGCAAACCGACAGGAAACTATGGCTACACCTTC.

V is TRBV6-6 and J is TRBJ2-3; 9 bases map to TRBD2. Losses at the gene ends were 7 bases for V and 0 bases for J; bases not matched to a gene: 5. Germline lookup yields CDR1 MNHNY and CDR2 SVGAGI (reference sequence). This CDR3 is 15 amino acids long. CDR3: CASISSGRSTDTQYF. CDR3 DNA sequence: TGTGCCAGCATATCAAGCGGGAGGAGCACAGATACGCAGTATTTT.